These 12 T cell receptor beta chains were sequenced from one sample in a study of memory CD4+ T cells and cytomegalovirus serostatus (dated by TCRdb to between 2019 and 2020). A FACSAria II was used to sort memory CD4+ T cells, defined as single viable CD3+CD4+CD8-CD45RO+ cells. Library preparation was by the immunoSEQ multiplex PCR assay. TCRdb carries this immuneACCESS record with in-frame sequences only. Its versions omit some clonotypes, under half of them owing to an unresolved V gene in the studies checked, with the rest unexplained. A total of 45,000 to 65,000 clones appear in this sample, 78% of them only once. The top ten constitute roughly 0.84% of the sample. Sequenced sample: memory CD4+ T cells from blood. The receptors shown here come from an adult in good health and CMV-seronegative.

This chain uses TRBV6-5 with TRBJ2-5, with 8 bases matching TRBD1. Trimming cost V 5 bases and J 2 bases; bases outside gene matches: 7. The CDR3 is 15 residues long. The germline CDR1 and CDR2 sequences are MNHEY and SVGAGI. The CDR3 bases are TGTGCCAGCAGTCAACGCCGGGACAGGCAAGAGACCCAGTACTTC. This gives the protein CASSQRRDRQETQYF.

The chain combines TRBV5-1 with TRBJ1-2; D remains ambiguous. The CDR3 spans 14 residues. Trimming removed 1 base from V and 5 bases from J, with 12 bases in between. Germline lookup yields CDR1 SGHRS and CDR2 YFSETQ. The CDR3 protein is CASSLYGEDYGYTF. CDR3 nucleotides: TGCGCCAGCAGCTTGTACGGGGAGGATTATGGCTACACCTTC.

This chain joins TRBV30 and TRBJ2-1; possibly TRBD2 for D (5 bases). Looked up from germline, CDR1 is GTSNPN and CDR2 is SVGIG (reference sequence). V lost 3 bases, J lost 6 bases, and 12 bases lay in between. This CDR3 contains 13 residues. The CDR3 is CAWSGLASNEQFF. The CDR3 nucleotides read TGTGCCTGGAGCGGCCTAGCCTCCAATGAGCAGTTCTTC.

The chain links TRBV5-1 to TRBJ2-3; D possibly matches TRBD1 or TRBD2 (5 bases each). V gave up 5 bases and J gave up 4 bases, with 17 bases separating them. This CDR3 comprises 15 residues. Germline CDR1 and CDR2: SGHRS and YFSETQ. The CDR3 coding sequence is TGCGCCAGCAGTCCTCGGGCGGTGGGGGCAGATACGCAGTATTTT. It yields the protein CASSPRAVGADTQYF. The complete variable domain, with remaining parts taken from reference TRBV5-1 and TRBJ2-3, reads KAGVTQTPRYLIKTRGQQVTLSCSPISGHRSVSWYQQTPGQGLQFLFEYFSETQRNKGNFPGRFSGRQFSNSRSEMNVSTLELGDSALYLCASSPRAVGADTQYFGPGTRLTVL.

The rearrangement joins TRBV11-1 to TRBJ2-2; D is unclear. The CDR3 extends over 15 amino acids. Germline CDR1 is SGHAT and CDR2 is FQDESV (reference sequence). V was pared by 4 bases and J by 0 bases, with 9 bases between. The CDR3 nucleotides read TGTGCCAGCAGCTCCCAAAATGCGAACACCGGGGAGCTGTTTTTT. This encodes CASSSQNANTGELFF.

The chain links TRBV6-5 to TRBJ1-6; possibly TRBD1 for D (5 bases). V lost 2 bases, J lost 15 bases, and 11 bases lay in between. Germline V CDR1 and CDR2: MNHEY, SVGAGI. The CDR3 covers 12 residues. CDR3 in amino acids: CASSYPRGRLHF. The CDR3 DNA follows: TGTGCCAGCAGTTACCCTCGGGGCCGCCTCCACTTT.

With regard to this clone: Other DNA sequences in the sample encode the same CDR3. The chain uses TRBV19 and TRBJ1-1; D remains unclear. Germline assignment: CDR1 LNHDA and CDR2 SQIVND (reference sequence). The CDR3 is 11 amino acids. V was cut by 5 bases and J by 1 base, with 2 bases left in between. The CDR3 is CASSQNTEAFF. The CDR3 DNA reads TGTGCCAGTAGTCAGAACACTGAAGCTTTCTTT.

The rearrangement joins TRBV7-6 to TRBJ2-1; possibly TRBD1 for D (5 bases). Germline V CDR1 and CDR2: SGHVS, FNYEAQ. The V and J ends lost 1 base and 10 bases respectively, with 17 bases between them. This CDR3 region has 15 residues. The CDR3 bases are TGTGCCAGCAGCTTAGTGTCTTCCGGACACCTAGAGCAGTTCTTC. This gives the protein CASSLVSSGHLEQFF.

The chain has TRBV15 and TRBJ1-1; no clear D gene. The CDR3 is 16 amino acids. Looked up from germline, CDR1 is LNHNV and CDR2 is YYDKDF (reference sequence). The germline V and J ends were trimmed by 0 bases and 1 base, with 12 bases remaining between them. CDR3 sequence: CATSRDLGGRNTEAFF. CDR3 nucleotide sequence: TGTGCCACCAGCAGAGATTTGGGAGGGAGGAACACTGAAGCTTTCTTT.

The V gene is TRBV18, the J gene TRBJ1-4; no firm D call. The CDR3 spans 15 residues. V dropped 0 bases and J dropped 5 bases, with 10 bases sitting between them. Germline-derived CDR1 and CDR2 are KGHSH and LQKENI. CDR3 bases: TGTGCCAGCTCACCACCGGCTGTTTCAAATGAAAAACTGTTTTTT. Amino acid sequence: CASSPPAVSNEKLFF.

V is TRBV6-5 and J is TRBJ1-1, with D possibly matching TRBD1 (5 bases). CDR1 MNHEY and CDR2 SVGAGI come from the germline V gene. Between the trimmed V and J ends, which lost 6 bases and 1 base, there was a span of 15 bases. The CDR3 runs 15 residues. The CDR3 sequence: CASSTLGGPNTEAFF. The CDR3 DNA is TGTGCCAGCAGCACCCTCGGGGGACCGAACACTGAAGCTTTCTTT.

This clone was observed a single time. V is TRBV2 and J is TRBJ2-1; TRBD2 matches 8 bases. The germline V gene encodes CDR1 SNHLY and CDR2 FYNNEI. After removal of 5 bases from V and 3 bases from J, the junction contained 6 bases not matched to a gene. This CDR3 has 15 residues. CDR3 DNA: TGTGCCAGCAGTTTACTAGCGGAAGTCTACAATGAGCAGTTCTTC. Encoded protein: CASSLLAEVYNEQFF.